The rows below give T cell receptor beta chains drawn from one sample of a study of cytomegalovirus exposure and HLA in healthy donors. Here immunoSEQ multiplex PCR was the method, and the copy in TCRdb shows in-frame clones only, minus some. The listing records tens of thousands of clones. Sample: PBMCs. Receptors originate from a man aged 50 to 59 in good health and CMV-seropositive. Both conserved end residues are trimmed from each CDR3. Fields, in order: V gene, J gene, CDR3 protein.

>TRBV7-9|TRBJ1-1
ASSLSAGEAF
>TRBV7-9|TRBJ2-5
ASSEPWTGRRADQETQY
>TRBV7-2|TRBJ2-2
ASSLGGSTGELF
>TRBV7-2|TRBJ2-1
ASSLAQDSYNEQF
>TRBV7-8|TRBJ2-1
ASSFSGPRYNEQF
>TRBV5-1|TRBJ1-2
ASRKQGIGGYGYT
>TRBV7-8|TRBJ2-7
ASSLAGSGRVGEQY
>TRBV5-4|TRBJ2-3
ASSPGQGTDTQY
>TRBV5-6|TRBJ2-1
ASSLGPVRGNEQF
>TRBV29-1|TRBJ2-3
SVQPRDRGTDTQY
>TRBV4-3|TRBJ2-4
ASSHLDRETNIQY
>TRBV11-2|TRBJ2-1
ASSFGTRSSEQF
>TRBV7-9|TRBJ1-2
ASSLQGHYGYT
>TRBV9|TRBJ2-1
ASSVGSGFAYNEQF
>TRBV14|TRBJ2-7
ASSFWAGPDEQY
>TRBV29-1|TRBJ1-1
SVGGGGRNTEAF
>TRBV7-9|TRBJ2-2
ASSLVSSNTGELF
>TRBV4-1|TRBJ1-2
ASSRVGLPGYT
>TRBV5-1|TRBJ1-1
ASSSNRGQTEAF
>TRBV5-4|TRBJ2-4
ASSTTQTGKNIQY
>TRBV6-5|TRBJ2-5
ASSELAGETQY
>TRBV28|TRBJ2-7
ASSLDRAHEQY
>TRBV6-1|TRBJ1-5
ASSDGSHGGNQPQH
>TRBV7-9|TRBJ1-2
ASSPNDGNYGYT
>TRBV30|TRBJ2-2
AWMGDGTGELF
>TRBV19|TRBJ1-5
ASSSQGHQPQH
>TRBV9|TRBJ2-7
ASSVYAGDYEQY
>TRBV7-6|TRBJ2-7
ASSPGTASSYEQY
>TRBV11-3|TRBJ1-5
ASSPRGVNEPQH
>TRBV28|TRBJ2-1
ASGRWVAGGNEQF
>TRBV29-1|TRBJ2-7
SVEVSGAGREQY
>TRBV4-1|TRBJ1-2
ASSQDRGSNYGYT
>TRBV21-1|TRBJ1-1
ASSSRDYTRLDAF
>TRBV5-1|TRBJ2-7
ASSLTGTDAYEQY
>TRBV11-2|TRBJ2-2
ASGRLAGGGGTGELF
>TRBV7-9|TRBJ1-2
ASSLGGGGANYGYT
>TRBV29-1|TRBJ1-3
SGGTSGNTIY